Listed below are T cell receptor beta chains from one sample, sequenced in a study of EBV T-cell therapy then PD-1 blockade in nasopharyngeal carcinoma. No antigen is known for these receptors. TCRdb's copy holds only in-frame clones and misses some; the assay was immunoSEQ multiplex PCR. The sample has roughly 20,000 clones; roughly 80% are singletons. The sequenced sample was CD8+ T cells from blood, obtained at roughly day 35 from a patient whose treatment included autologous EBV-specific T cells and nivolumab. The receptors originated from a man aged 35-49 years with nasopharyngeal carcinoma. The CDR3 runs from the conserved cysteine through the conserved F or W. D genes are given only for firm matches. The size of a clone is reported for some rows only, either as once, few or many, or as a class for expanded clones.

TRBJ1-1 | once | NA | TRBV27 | TGTGCCAGCAGCGCGACCGGGTTTGTTGTAGAGAACACTGAAGCTTTCTTT | CASSATGFVVENTEAFF
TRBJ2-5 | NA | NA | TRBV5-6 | TGTGCCAGCAGCTTGGGGAAATTAGGTCGGGAGACCCAGTACTTC | CASSLGKLGRETQYF
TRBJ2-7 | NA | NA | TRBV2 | TGTGCCAGCATGGGCGAGCAGTACTTC | CASMGEQYF
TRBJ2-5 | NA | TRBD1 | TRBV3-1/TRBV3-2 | TGTGCCAGCAGCCAAGTTAGGGGACAGGGAGAGACCCAGTACTTC | CASSQVRGQGETQYF
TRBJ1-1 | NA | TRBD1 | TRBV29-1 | TGCAGCACCTCCCAATCGGGGACAGGGAAGCCTGAAGCTTTCTTT | CSTSQSGTGKPEAFF
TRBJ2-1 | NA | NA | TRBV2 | TGTGCCAGCAGTGAACCCCGTCAAGGCGATGAGCAGTTCTTC | CASSEPRQGDEQFF
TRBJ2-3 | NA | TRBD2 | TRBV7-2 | TGTGCCAGCAGCCGCGGGACTAGCGGGGGGGCCATCCGAGATACGCAGTATTTT | CASSRGTSGGAIRDTQYF
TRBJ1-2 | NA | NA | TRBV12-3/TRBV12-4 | TGTGCCAGCCGAGTAGGGGTCCATGGCTACACCTTC | CASRVGVHGYTF
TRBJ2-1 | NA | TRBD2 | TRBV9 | TGTGCCAGCAGCCTCGGGACTAGCGGGGGGGCCTGGCATGAGCAGTTCTTC | CASSLGTSGGAWHEQFF
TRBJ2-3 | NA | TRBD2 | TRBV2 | TGTGCCAGCAGGAATAGCGGGTCCACAGATACGCAGTATTTT | CASRNSGSTDTQYF
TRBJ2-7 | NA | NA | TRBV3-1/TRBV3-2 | TGTGCCAGCAGCCAAGATCCCCGGGGACCCGTTAGGGAGCAGTACTTC | CASSQDPRGPVREQYF
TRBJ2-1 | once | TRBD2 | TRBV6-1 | TGTGCCAGCAGTGAATTGGCGGGGGGGCGAGAGACCTACAATGAGCAGTTCTTC | CASSELAGGRETYNEQFF
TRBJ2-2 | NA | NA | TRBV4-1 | TGCGCCAGCAGCCCGAGGGGGGCGAAGATCGGGGAGCTGTTTTTT | CASSPRGAKIGELFF
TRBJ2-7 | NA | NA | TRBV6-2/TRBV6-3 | TGTGCCAGCAGCCCCCAATCCTACGAGCAGTACTTC | CASSPQSYEQYF
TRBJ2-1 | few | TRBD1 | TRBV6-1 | TGTGCCAGCAGTGACCTACCGGGACAGGGATTACATGAGCAGTTCTTC | CASSDLPGQGLHEQFF
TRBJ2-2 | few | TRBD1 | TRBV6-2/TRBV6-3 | TGTGCCAGCAGCCCCGGGACAGGGGACACCGGGGAGCTGTTTTTT | CASSPGTGDTGELFF
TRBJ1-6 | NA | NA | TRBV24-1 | TGTGCCTCCCCACGGGTTTCACCCCTCCACTTT | CASPRVSPLHF
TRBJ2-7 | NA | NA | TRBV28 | TGTGCCAGCAGTTTCAGGGATGAGCAGTACTTC | CASSFRDEQYF
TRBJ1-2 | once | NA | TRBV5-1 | TGCGCCAGCAGCTTTACAGGCAATAACTATGGCTACACCTTC | CASSFTGNNYGYTF
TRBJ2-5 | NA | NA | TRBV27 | TGTGCCAGCAGTTCCCCTCAGGGCGAGACCCAGTACTTC | CASSSPQGETQYF
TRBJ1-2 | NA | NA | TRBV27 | TGTGCCAGCAGTTTAGCTGTAGGCGTCTATGGCTACACCTTC | CASSLAVGVYGYTF
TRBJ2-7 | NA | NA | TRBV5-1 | TGCGCCAGCAGCTTGGGGTTTACCTCCTACGAGCAGTACTTC | CASSLGFTSYEQYF
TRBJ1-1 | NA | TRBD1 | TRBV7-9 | TGTGCCAGCAGCTTGGACAGGTCTGAAGCTTTCTTT | CASSLDRSEAFF
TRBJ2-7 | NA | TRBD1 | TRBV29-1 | TGCAGCGTTGTGGGCGGACAGGGCTACGAGCAGTACTTC | CSVVGGQGYEQYF
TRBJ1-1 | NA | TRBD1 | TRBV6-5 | TGTGCCAGCAGTTACTCCACAGGGGGCGGTGAAGCTTTCTTT | CASSYSTGGGEAFF
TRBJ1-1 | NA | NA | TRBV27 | TGTGCCACCCAAGGGGGGGCGAACACTGAAGCTTTCTTT | CATQGGANTEAFF
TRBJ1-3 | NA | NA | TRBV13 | TGTGCCAGCAGCTCAAGGGGTGCCCACTCTGGAAACACCATATATTTT | CASSSRGAHSGNTIYF
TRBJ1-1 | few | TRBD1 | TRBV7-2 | TGTGCCAGCAGCCAGAGGACAGGGGGCTGGGGCACTGAAGCTTTCTTT | CASSQRTGGWGTEAFF
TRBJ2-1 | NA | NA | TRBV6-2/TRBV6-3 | TGTGCCAGCAGTTACCGTGTTAGTGGGGCCATCTACAATGAGCAGTTCTTC | CASSYRVSGAIYNEQFF
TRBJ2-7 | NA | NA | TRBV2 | TGTGCCAGCAGGCCTGGGGTTCTGTACTTC | CASRPGVLYF
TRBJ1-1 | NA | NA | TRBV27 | TGTGCCAGCAGACCCACCAACCGCATTACTGAAGCTTTCTTT | CASRPTNRITEAFF
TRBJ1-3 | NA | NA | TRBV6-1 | TGTGCCAGCAGTGAAGAAGGATCCGGCGGAAACACCATATATTTT | CASSEEGSGGNTIYF
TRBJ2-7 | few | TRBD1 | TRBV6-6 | TGTGCCAGCAGCCTAACAGGGGACGAGCAGTACTTC | CASSLTGDEQYF
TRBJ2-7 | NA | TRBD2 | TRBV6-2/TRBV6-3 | TGTGCCAGCAGTTACGGTCTAGCGGGGAGATACGAGCAGTACTTC | CASSYGLAGRYEQYF
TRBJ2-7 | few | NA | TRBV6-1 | TGTGCCAGCAGTGAACTGCTAGGGAGCTCCTACGAGCAGTACTTC | CASSELLGSSYEQYF
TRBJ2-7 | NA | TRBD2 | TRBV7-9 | TGTGCCAGCAGCCGGGGGACTACCTACGAGCAGTACTTC | CASSRGTTYEQYF
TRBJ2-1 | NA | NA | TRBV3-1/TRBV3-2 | TGTGCCAGCAGCCAAGAGTGGGTGGATGAGCAGTTCTTC | CASSQEWVDEQFF
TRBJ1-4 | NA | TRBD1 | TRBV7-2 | TGTGCCAGCAGCCCCGACAGGGGGCGAACTAATGAAAAACTGTTTTTT | CASSPDRGRTNEKLFF
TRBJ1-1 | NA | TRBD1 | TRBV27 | TGTGCCAGTGGAAAGGACAGGGCTGAAGCTTTCTTT | CASGKDRAEAFF
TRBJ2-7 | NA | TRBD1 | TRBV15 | TGTGCCACCAGCAGCGGACAGGGGGAATACGAGCAGTACTTC | CATSSGQGEYEQYF
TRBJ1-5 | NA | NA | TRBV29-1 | TGCAGCGTTGGAGGAGGGGATAGCAATCAGCCCCAGCATTTT | CSVGGGDSNQPQHF
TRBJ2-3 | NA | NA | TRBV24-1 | TGTGCCACCAGTGACTCAGAAAATACGCAGTATTTT | CATSDSENTQYF
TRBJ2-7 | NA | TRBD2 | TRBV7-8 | TGTGCCAGCAGCCCGGGGGGGTACGAGCAGTACTTC | CASSPGGYEQYF
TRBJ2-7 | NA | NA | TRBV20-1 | TGCAGTGCTAGGACTAGCTACGAGCAGTACTTC | CSARTSYEQYF
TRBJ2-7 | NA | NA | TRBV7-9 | TGTGCCAGCAGCCCCGACAGTCTCCCCTCCTACGAGCAGTACTTC | CASSPDSLPSYEQYF
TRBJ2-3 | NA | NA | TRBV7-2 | TGTGCCAGCAGCTCTACCTGGGGAGTATGGCCAGATACGCAGTATTTT | CASSSTWGVWPDTQYF
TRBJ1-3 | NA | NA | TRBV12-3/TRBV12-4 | TGTGCCAGCCTGGAGCGCACCATATATTTT | CASLERTIYF
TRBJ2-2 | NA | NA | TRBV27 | TGTGCCAGCAGGACACTGACAACCGGGGAGCTGTTTTTT | CASRTLTTGELFF
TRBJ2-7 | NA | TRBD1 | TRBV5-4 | TGTGCCAGCAGGCGGGGACAGGGGGTTCCCTACGAGCAGTACTTC | CASRRGQGVPYEQYF
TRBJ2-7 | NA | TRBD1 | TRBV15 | TGTGCCACCAGCAGCGGACAGGGGGAGTACGAGCAGTACTTC | CATSSGQGEYEQYF